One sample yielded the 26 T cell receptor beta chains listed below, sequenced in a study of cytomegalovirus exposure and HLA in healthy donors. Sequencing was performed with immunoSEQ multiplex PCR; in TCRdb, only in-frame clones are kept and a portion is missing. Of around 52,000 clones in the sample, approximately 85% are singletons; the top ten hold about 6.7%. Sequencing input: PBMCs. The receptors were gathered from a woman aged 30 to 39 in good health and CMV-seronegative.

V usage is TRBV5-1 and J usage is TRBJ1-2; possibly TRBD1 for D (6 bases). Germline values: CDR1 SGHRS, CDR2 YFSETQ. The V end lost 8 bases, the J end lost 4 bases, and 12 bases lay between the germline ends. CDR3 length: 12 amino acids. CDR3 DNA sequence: TGCGCCAGACAGGGCCTACCCTATGGCTACACCTTC. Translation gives CARQGLPYGYTF.

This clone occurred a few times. CDR3 in DNA: TGTGCCAGCAGCGCATCAGGGGGATCCTATGGCTACACCTTC. It yields the protein CASSASGGSYGYTF. The chain combines TRBV5-5 with TRBJ1-2; TRBD1 agrees at 7 bases. Germline CDR1 is SGHKS and CDR2 is YYEKEE (reference sequence). The CDR3 totals 14 residues. With 4 bases clipped from V and 4 bases from J, the junction kept 7 bases outside the gene matches.

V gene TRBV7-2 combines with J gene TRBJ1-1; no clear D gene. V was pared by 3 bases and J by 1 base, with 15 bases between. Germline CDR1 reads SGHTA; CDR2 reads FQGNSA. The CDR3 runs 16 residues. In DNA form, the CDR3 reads TGTGCCAGCAGCTTTAAGGGTATGGGAGCGAACACTGAAGCTTTCTTT. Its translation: CASSFKGMGANTEAFF.

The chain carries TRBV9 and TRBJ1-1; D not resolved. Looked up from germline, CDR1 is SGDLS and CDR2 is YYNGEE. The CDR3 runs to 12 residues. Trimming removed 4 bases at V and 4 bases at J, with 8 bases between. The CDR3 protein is CASSSGGTEAFF. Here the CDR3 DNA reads TGTGCCAGCAGCTCGGGTGGCACTGAAGCTTTCTTT.

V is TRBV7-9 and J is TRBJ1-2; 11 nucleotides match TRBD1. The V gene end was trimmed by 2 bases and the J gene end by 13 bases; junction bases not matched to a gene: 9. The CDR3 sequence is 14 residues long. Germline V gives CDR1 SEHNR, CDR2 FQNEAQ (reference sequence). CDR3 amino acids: CASSLKDRGPLSTF. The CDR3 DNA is TGTGCCAGCAGCTTAAAGGACAGGGGGCCTCTAAGCACCTTC. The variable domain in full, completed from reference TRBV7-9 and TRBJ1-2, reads DTGVSQNPRHKITKRGQNVTFRCDPISEHNRLYWYRQTLGQGPEFLTYFQNEAQLEKSRLLSDRFSAERPKGSFSTLEIQRTEQGDSAMYLCASSLKDRGPLSTFGSGTRLTVV.

The CDR3 DNA follows: TGTGCCAGCAGCCAAGAACTAGGACAGGGGGGAACAGATACGCAGTATTTT. This gives the protein CASSQELGQGGTDTQYF. The chain recombines TRBV4-2 with TRBJ2-3, with 10 bases fitting TRBD1. CDR3 size: 17 residues. Germline lookup yields CDR1 LGHNA and CDR2 YNFKEQ. V shed 0 bases, J shed 3 bases, and the junction held 6 bases outside the gene matches.

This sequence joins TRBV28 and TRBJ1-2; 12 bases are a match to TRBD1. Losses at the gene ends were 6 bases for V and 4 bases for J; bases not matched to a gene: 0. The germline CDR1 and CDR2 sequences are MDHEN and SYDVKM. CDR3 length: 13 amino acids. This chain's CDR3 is CASRGQGAYGYTF. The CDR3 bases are TGTGCCAGCAGGGGACAGGGGGCCTATGGCTACACCTTC.

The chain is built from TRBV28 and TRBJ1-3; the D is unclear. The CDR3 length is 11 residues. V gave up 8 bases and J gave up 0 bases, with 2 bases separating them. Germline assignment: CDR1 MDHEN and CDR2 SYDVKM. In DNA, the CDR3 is TGTGCCAGCTACTCTGGAAACACCATATATTTT. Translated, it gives CASYSGNTIYF.

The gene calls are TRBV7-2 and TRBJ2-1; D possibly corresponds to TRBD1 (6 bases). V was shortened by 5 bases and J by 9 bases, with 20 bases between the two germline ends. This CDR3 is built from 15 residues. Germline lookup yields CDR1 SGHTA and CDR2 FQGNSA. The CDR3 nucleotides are TGTGCCAGCAGCCCACAGGGTTTGGCCCTCGGTGAGCAGTTCTTC. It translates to CASSPQGLALGEQFF.

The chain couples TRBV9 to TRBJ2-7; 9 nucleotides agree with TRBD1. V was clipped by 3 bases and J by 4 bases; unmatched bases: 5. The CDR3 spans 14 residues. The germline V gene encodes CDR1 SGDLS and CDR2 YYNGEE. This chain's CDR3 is CASSEGDRAYEQYF. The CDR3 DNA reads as TGTGCCAGCAGCGAGGGGGACAGGGCTTACGAGCAGTACTTC.

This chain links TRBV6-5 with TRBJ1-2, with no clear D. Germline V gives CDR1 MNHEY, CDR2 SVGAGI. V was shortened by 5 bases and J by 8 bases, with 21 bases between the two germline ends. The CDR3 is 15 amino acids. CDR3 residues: CASSPDGGFLWGYTF. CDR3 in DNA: TGTGCCAGCAGTCCCGATGGAGGCTTCCTGTGGGGCTACACCTTC.

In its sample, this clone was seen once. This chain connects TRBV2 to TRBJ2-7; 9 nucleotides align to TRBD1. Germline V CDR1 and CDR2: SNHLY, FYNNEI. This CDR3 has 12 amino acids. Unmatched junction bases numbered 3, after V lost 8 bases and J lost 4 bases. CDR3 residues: CASRGTGYEQYF. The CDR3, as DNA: TGTGCCAGCCGCGGGACAGGGTACGAGCAGTACTTC.

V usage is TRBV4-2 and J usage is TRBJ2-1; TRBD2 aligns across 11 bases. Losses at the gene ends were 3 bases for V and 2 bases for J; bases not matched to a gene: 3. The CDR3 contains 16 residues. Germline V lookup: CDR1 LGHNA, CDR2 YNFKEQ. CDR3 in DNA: TGTGCCAGCAGCCATCCGGGACTAGCGGCCTACAATGAGCAGTTCTTC. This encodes CASSHPGLAAYNEQFF.

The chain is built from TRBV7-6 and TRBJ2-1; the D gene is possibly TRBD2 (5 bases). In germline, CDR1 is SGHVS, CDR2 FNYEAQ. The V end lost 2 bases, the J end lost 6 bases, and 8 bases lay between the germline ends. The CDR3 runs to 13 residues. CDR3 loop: CASSLREGNEQFF. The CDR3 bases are TGTGCCAGCAGCTTACGGGAAGGCAATGAGCAGTTCTTC.

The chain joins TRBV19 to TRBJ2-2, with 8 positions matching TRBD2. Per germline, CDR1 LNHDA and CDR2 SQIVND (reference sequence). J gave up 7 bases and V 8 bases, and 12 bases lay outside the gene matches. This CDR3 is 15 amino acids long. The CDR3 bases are TGTGCCAGTGCGCTGGGGCTAGCGGGCCTCGGGGAGCTGTTTTTT. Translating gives CASALGLAGLGELFF.

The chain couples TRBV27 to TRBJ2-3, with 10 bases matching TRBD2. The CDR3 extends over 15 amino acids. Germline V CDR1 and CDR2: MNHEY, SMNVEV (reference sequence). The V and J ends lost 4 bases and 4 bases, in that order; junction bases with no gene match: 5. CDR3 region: CASSWLAGVADTQYF. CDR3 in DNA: TGTGCCAGCAGTTGGCTAGCGGGAGTTGCAGATACGCAGTATTTT.

DNA for the CDR3: TGTGCCAGCACTAGCGGCGGTCACGAGCAGTACTTC. This translates into CASTSGGHEQYF. V is TRBV28 and J is TRBJ2-7, with 7 bases aligning to TRBD2. This CDR3 has 12 residues. V gave up 7 bases and J gave up 5 bases; unmatched junction bases: 5. Germline V lookup: CDR1 MDHEN, CDR2 SYDVKM.

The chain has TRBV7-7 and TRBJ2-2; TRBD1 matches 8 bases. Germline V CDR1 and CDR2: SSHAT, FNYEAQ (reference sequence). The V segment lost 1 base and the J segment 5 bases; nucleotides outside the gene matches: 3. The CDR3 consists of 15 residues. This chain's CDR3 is CASSLVQGATGELFF. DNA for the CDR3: TGTGCCAGCAGCTTAGTCCAGGGGGCTACCGGGGAGCTGTTTTTT.

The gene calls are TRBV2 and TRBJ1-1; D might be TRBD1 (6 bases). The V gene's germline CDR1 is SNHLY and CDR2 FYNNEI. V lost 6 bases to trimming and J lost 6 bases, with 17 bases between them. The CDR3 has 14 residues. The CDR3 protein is CASRATQGFAEAFF. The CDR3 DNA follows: TGTGCCAGCAGGGCGACCCAGGGGTTTGCTGAAGCTTTCTTT.

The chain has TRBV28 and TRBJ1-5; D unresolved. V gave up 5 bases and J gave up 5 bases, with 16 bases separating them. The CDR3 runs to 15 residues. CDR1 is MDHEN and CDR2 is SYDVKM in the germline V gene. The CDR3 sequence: CASSHVVRRDQPQHF. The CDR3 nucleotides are TGTGCCAGCAGTCACGTCGTGCGGCGAGATCAGCCCCAGCATTTT.

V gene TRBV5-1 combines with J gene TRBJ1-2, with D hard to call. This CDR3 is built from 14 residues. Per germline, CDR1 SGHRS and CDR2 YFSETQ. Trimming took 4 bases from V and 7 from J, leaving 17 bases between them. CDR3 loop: CASSPRGSTGGYTF. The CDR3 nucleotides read TGCGCCAGCAGCCCTCGAGGGTCGACTGGTGGCTACACCTTC.

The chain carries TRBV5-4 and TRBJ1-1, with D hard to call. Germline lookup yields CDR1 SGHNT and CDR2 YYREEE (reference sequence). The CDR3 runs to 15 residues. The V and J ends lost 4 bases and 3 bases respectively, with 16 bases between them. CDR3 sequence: CASSLGGTGYTEAFF. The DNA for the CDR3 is TGTGCCAGCAGCCTCGGAGGTACGGGATACACTGAAGCTTTCTTT. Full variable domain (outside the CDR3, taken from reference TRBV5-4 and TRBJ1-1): ETGVTQSPTHLIKTRGQQVTLRCSSQSGHNTVSWYQQALGQGPQFIFQYYREEENGRGNFPPRFSGLQFPNYSSELNVNALELDDSALYLCASSLGGTGYTEAFFGQGTRLTVV.

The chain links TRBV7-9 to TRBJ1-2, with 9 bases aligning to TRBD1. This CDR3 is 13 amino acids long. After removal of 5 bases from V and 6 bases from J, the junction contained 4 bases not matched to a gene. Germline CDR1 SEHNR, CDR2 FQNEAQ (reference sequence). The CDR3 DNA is TGTGCCAGCAGCCGGACAGGGGAGCATGGCTACACCTTC. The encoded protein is CASSRTGEHGYTF.

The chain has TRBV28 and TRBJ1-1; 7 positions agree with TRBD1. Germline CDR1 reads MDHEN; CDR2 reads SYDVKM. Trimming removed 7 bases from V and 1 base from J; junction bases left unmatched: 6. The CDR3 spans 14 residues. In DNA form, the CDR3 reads TGTGCCAGCAAGGTGGACAGGACGAACACTGAAGCTTTCTTT. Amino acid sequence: CASKVDRTNTEAFF.

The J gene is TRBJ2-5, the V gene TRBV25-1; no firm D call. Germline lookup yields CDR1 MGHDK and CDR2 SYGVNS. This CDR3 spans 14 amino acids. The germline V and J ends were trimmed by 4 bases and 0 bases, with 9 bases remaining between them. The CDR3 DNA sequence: TGTGCCAGCAGTGCTAGAACGTACCAAGAGACCCAGTACTTC. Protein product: CASSARTYQETQYF.

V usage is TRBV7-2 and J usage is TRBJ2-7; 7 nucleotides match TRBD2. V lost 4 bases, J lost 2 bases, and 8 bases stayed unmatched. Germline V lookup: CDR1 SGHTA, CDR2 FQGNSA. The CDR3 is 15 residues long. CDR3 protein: CASSWGGSHTYEQYF. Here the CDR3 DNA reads TGTGCCAGCAGCTGGGGGGGGAGTCACACCTACGAGCAGTACTTC. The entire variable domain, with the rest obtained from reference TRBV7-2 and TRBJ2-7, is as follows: GAGVSQSPSNKVTEKGKDVELRCDPISGHTALYWYRQSLGQGLEFLIYFQGNSAPDKSGLPSDRFSAERTGGSVSTLTIQRTQQEDSAVYLCASSWGGSHTYEQYFGPGTRLTVT.